The 20 T cell receptor beta chains given below trace back to one sample, sequenced in a study of regulatory T cells in long-lasting Graves disease. As for time point: persistent/refractory GD, antithyroid drugs over 5 years with positive TRAb. TCR sequences were obtained from RNA taken from PBMCs. The authors built TCR beta libraries using iRepertoire HTBI primers and Arm-PCR of CDR3 regions. TCRdb analysed the multiplex PCR reads with MiXCR anew, one entry per CDR3 protein. Of roughly 400,000 distinct CDR3 sequences in the sample, about 20% are singletons; the top ten hold around 20%. The sequencing used peripheral blood mononuclear cells (PBMCs), collected when the disease was refractory, from a patient treated with antithyroid drugs. All receptors come from a female donor with Graves disease.

This clonotype was counted at least ten times. The chain uses TRBV7-3 and TRBJ2-5; the D gene is possibly TRBD2 (6 bases). The CDR3 is 13 residues long. Looked up from germline, CDR1 is SGHTA and CDR2 is FQGTGA. Trimming took 6 bases from V and 4 from J, leaving 12 bases between them. CDR3 coding DNA: TGTGCCAGCAGTTGGGACGGGGGAGAGACCCAGTACTTC. As protein: CASSWDGGETQYF.

The chain combines TRBV12-3 or TRBV12-4 with TRBJ1-4, with 9 bases matching TRBD1. The CDR3 has 15 amino acids. After removal of 6 bases from V and 3 bases from J, the junction contained 5 bases not matched to a gene. The CDR3, as DNA: TGTGCCAGCAGACCCACAGGGGGCCCTAATGAAAAACTGTTTTTT. The encoded protein is CASRPTGGPNEKLFF.

V usage is TRBV6-2 or TRBV6-3 and J usage is TRBJ1-3, with D hard to call. The CDR3 sequence is 14 residues long. The germline V gene has CDR1 MNHEY and CDR2 SVGEGT. Trimming removed 5 bases at V and 4 bases at J, with 12 bases between. The CDR3 loop reads CASSAQGGGNTIYF. Written as DNA, the CDR3 is TGTGCCAGCAGTGCCCAAGGAGGAGGAAACACCATATATTTT.

The rearrangement links TRBV20-1 to TRBJ2-4, with 7 bases aligning to TRBD2. V lost 0 bases, J lost 0 bases, and 8 bases stayed unmatched. The CDR3 totals 17 residues. Germline V gene sequence: CDR1 DFQATT, CDR2 SNEGSKA (reference sequence). The DNA for the CDR3 is TGCAGTGCTAGAGATTCGGAGCGGGGACTAGCCAAAAACATTCAGTACTTC. As protein: CSARDSERGLAKNIQYF.

The sample holds many counts of this clonotype. V gene TRBV7-2 combines with J gene TRBJ2-7; D is uncertain. CDR1 is SGHTA and CDR2 is FQGNSA in the germline V gene. The CDR3 loop spans 13 amino acids. With 5 bases removed from V and 2 bases from J, the gap between germline ends came to 10 bases. This CDR3 is CASSPLGTYEQYF. The CDR3 DNA sequence: TGTGCCAGCAGCCCCTTAGGGACCTACGAGCAGTACTTC.

This clonotype came up many times. The genes are TRBV10-2 and TRBJ1-1; D is possibly TRBD1 (6 bases). Per germline, CDR1 WSHSY and CDR2 SAAADI. The CDR3 has 14 residues. V was shortened by 6 bases and J by 2 bases, with 13 bases between the two germline ends. Here the CDR3 DNA reads TGCGCCAGCAGGTCACAGGGAGGAAACACTGAAGCTTTCTTT. It yields the protein CASRSQGGNTEAFF.

The V and J genes are TRBV19 and TRBJ2-2; 7 bases align to TRBD1. This CDR3 spans 15 amino acids. Losses at the gene ends were 7 bases for V and 4 bases for J; bases not matched to a gene: 9. The germline V gene has CDR1 LNHDA and CDR2 SQIVND (reference sequence). CDR3 in amino acids: CASKIARDSTGELFF. The DNA of the CDR3 is TGTGCCAGTAAAATCGCCCGGGACAGCACCGGGGAGCTGTTTTTT.

As for this clonotype: This may be a read error, as it is one base from a much larger clone. This sequence joins TRBV7-2 and TRBJ2-7; TRBD2 matches at 12 bases. Germline CDR1 reads SGHTA; CDR2 reads FQGNSA. The CDR3 is 15 residues long. CDR3 bases: TGTTCCAGCAGCTTTGGACTAGCGGGACTGGGGGAGCAGTACTTC. Amino acids: CSSSFGLAGLGEQYF.

This clonotype showed up many times. This chain uses TRBV28 with TRBJ2-7; no firm D call. This CDR3 spans 13 amino acids. The V end was cut by 5 bases, the J end by 2 bases, with 10 bases between. CDR1 and CDR2 (germline): MDHEN, SYDVKM. CDR3 bases: TGTGCCAGCAGTCGGTCGGCCACCTACGAGCAGTACTTC. This encodes CASSRSATYEQYF.

This clonotype was picked up many times. V gene TRBV20-1 combines with J gene TRBJ1-2, with D uncertain. Germline assignment: CDR1 DFQATT and CDR2 SNEGSKA (reference sequence). CDR3 length: 14 residues. Trimming left V 0 bases short and J 1 base short, with 9 bases between. The CDR3 here is CSAREVGNNYGYTF. Here the CDR3 DNA reads TGCAGTGCTAGAGAGGTCGGGAATAACTATGGCTACACCTTC.

On this clonotype: Mismatch with germline at one junction end may stem from a read error. This chain links TRBV7-2 with TRBJ1-5; 8 nucleotides line up with TRBD1. The CDR3 contains 16 residues. CDR1 and CDR2 from the germline V gene are SGHTA and FQGNSA. CDR3 residues: CASSYGGQGGNRPQHF. Here the CDR3 DNA reads TGTGCCAGCAGCTACGGCGGACAGGGAGGCAATCGGCCCCAGCATTTT.

This clonotype was detected many times. The genes are TRBV28 and TRBJ1-1; 8 bases map to TRBD1. J gave up 1 base and V 6 bases, and 4 bases lay outside the gene matches. CDR1 is MDHEN and CDR2 is SYDVKM in the germline V gene. The CDR3 spans 14 residues. The CDR3 DNA is TGTGCCAGCAGCAAGACAGGGGCGAACACTGAAGCTTTCTTT. It codes for CASSKTGANTEAFF. Full variable domain (rest looked up from reference TRBV28 and TRBJ1-1): DVKVTQSSRYLVKRTGEKVFLECVQDMDHENMFWYRQDPGLGLRLIYFSYDVKMKEKGDIPEGYSVSREKKERFSLILESASTNQTSMYLCASSKTGANTEAFFGQGTRLTVV.

The table lists this clonotype with many counts. This rearrangement joins TRBV6-5 to TRBJ2-5; D is uncertain. V was trimmed by 0 bases and J by 5 bases, leaving 1 base between them. There are 11 residues in the CDR3. In germline, CDR1 is MNHEY, CDR2 SVGAGI. CDR3: CASSYSETQYF. The CDR3 coding sequence is TGTGCCAGCAGTTACTCCGAGACCCAGTACTTC.

This clonotype was observed a few times. The V and J genes are TRBV12-3 or TRBV12-4 and TRBJ1-2; D unclear. This CDR3 has 12 residues. V shed 10 bases and J shed 8 bases, with 17 bases lying between them. For the CDR3, the DNA is TGTGCCACCGAACCCCCCGGGATCGGCTACACCTTC. Translation gives CATEPPGIGYTF.

This chain joins TRBV20-1 and TRBJ2-2; D may be TRBD1 or TRBD2 (5 bases each). Trimming cost V 2 bases and J 7 bases, with 20 bases left between them. Germline V gene sequence: CDR1 DFQATT, CDR2 SNEGSKA (reference sequence). The CDR3 has 16 amino acids. The CDR3 sequence is CSARPFPGPGGGELFF. For the CDR3, the DNA is TGCAGTGCTAGACCTTTTCCCGGGCCTGGGGGCGGGGAGCTGTTTTTT.

This clonotype came up many times. This chain connects TRBV10-3 to TRBJ2-7; 13 positions match TRBD2. The CDR3 extends over 15 amino acids. Germline V gene data show CDR1 as ENHRY and CDR2 as SYGVKD. V was clipped by 4 bases and J by 4 bases; unmatched bases: 4. Here the CDR3 reads CAISGGLAGLYEQYF. The CDR3 DNA reads TGTGCCATCAGTGGGGGACTAGCGGGACTATACGAGCAGTACTTC.

With regard to this clonotype: This could be a read error, since a much larger clone is one nucleotide away. This sequence joins TRBV11-2 and TRBJ1-4; D unclear. The CDR3 is 13 amino acids. Germline V gives CDR1 SGHAT, CDR2 FQNNGV. CDR3 DNA: TGTGCCAGCAGCCTCGGGAGGCGAGAAAAACCGTTTTTT. It translates to CASSLGRREKPFF.

As concerns this clonotype: Just one base apart from a much larger clone, this may be a read error. The CDR3 loop is CASSPAGSQPQHF. CDR3 in DNA: TGTGCCAGCTCACCAGCAGGGAGTCAGCCCCAGCATTTT. J is TRBJ1-5 and V is TRBV18; D is perhaps TRBD1 (5 bases). The CDR3 contains 13 residues. Deletions cut 2 bases from V and 6 bases from J, with 8 bases between. Germline loops: CDR1 KGHSH, CDR2 LQKENI.

This rearrangement joins TRBV20-1 to TRBJ2-1, with D tentatively TRBD1 or TRBD2 (5 bases each). V was pared by 4 bases and J by 10 bases, with 17 bases between. Germline V gene sequence: CDR1 DFQATT, CDR2 SNEGSKA (reference sequence). This CDR3 has 13 residues. CDR3 nucleotide sequence: TGCAGTGCTACCGGGGCATTTCAGGGCGAGCAGTTCTTC. It codes for CSATGAFQGEQFF.

The gene calls are TRBV6-1 and TRBJ2-7; the D gene is possibly TRBD2 (5 bases). In germline, CDR1 is MNHNS, CDR2 SASEGT. Trimming shortened V by 6 bases and J by 2 bases, and 8 bases separated the two germline ends. CDR3 length: 12 amino acids. The CDR3 DNA reads as TGTGCCAGCAGGAGGGAAACCTACGAGCAGTACTTC. Translating it yields CASRRETYEQYF.